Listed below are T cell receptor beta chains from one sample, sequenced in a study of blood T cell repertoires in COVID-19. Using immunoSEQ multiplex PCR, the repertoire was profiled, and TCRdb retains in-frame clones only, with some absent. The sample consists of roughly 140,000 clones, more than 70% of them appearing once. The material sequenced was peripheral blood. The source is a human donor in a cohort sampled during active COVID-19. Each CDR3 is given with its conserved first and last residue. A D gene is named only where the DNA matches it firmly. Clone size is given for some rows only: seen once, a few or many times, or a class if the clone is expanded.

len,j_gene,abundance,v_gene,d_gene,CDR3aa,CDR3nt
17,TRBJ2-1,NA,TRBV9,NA,CASSNPMGVPSYNEQFF,TGTGCCAGCAGCAACCCAATGGGCGTACCCTCCTACAATGAGCAGTTCTTC
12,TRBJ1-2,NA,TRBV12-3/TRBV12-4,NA,CASSLPGYGYTF,TGTGCCAGCAGTTTACCAGGCTATGGCTACACCTTC
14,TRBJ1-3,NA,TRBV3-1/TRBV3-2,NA,CASSQGGGADTIYF,TGTGCCAGCAGCCAAGGTGGAGGGGCTGACACCATATATTTT
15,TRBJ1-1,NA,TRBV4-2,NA,CASSQARGLGTEAFF,TGTGCCAGCAGCCAAGCGCGGGGGCTTGGCACTGAAGCTTTCTTT
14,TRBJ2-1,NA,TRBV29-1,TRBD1,CSALGQGADNEQFF,TGCAGCGCCCTGGGACAGGGGGCGGACAATGAGCAGTTCTTC
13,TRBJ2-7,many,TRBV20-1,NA,CSASIAAPYEQYF,TGCAGTGCTAGTATAGCGGCACCCTACGAGCAGTACTTC
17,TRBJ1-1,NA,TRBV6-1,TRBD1,CASSESRTGGPRPEAFF,TGTGCCAGCAGTGAATCCCGGACAGGGGGCCCTCGCCCCGAAGCTTTCTTT
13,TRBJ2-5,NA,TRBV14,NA,CASSGQFWETQYF,TGTGCCAGCAGCGGACAGTTTTGGGAGACCCAGTACTTC
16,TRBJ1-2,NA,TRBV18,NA,CASSPRGAGTNYGYTF,TGTGCCAGCTCACCCCGGGGGGCAGGAACTAACTATGGCTACACCTTC
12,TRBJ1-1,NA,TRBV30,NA,CAWSVVTGQAFF,TGTGCCTGGAGTGTGGTGACAGGCCAAGCTTTCTTT
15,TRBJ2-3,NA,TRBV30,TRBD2,CAWSQLAPSTDTQYF,TGTGCCTGGAGTCAACTAGCGCCTAGCACAGATACGCAGTATTTT
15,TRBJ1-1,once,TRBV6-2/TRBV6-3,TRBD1,CASSPRDRGPTEAFF,TGTGCCAGCAGTCCCCGGGACAGGGGACCCACTGAAGCTTTCTTT
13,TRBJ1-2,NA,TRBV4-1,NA,CASSRTTNYGYTF,TGCGCCAGCAGCAGGACAACTAACTATGGCTACACCTTC
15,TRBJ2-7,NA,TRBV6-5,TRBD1,CASSLRADRAYEQYF,TGTGCCAGCAGTCTCAGGGCGGACAGGGCTTACGAGCAGTACTTC
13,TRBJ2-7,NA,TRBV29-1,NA,CSARSTLLHEQYF,TGCAGCGCTCGGTCCACTTTGTTGCACGAGCAGTACTTC
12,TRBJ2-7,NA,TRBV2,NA,CASLQGTYEQYF,TGTGCCAGCCTCCAGGGAACCTACGAGCAGTACTTC
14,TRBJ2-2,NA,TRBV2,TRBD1,CARGQGEGTGELFF,TGTGCCAGAGGACAGGGGGAGGGCACCGGGGAGCTGTTTTTT
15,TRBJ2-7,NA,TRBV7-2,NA,CASSLAGGLVYEQYF,TGTGCCAGCAGCTTAGCGGGGGGGCTAGTCTACGAGCAGTACTTC
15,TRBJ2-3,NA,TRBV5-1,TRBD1,CASSLEGQRTDTQYF,TGCGCCAGCAGCTTGGAGGGACAGCGCACAGATACGCAGTATTTT
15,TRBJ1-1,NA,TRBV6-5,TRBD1,CASSRRNRGRTEAFF,TGTGCCAGCAGTAGACGTAACAGGGGGCGGACTGAAGCTTTCTTT
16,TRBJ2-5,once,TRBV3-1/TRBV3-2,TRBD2,CASSQATSGGAETQYF,TGTGCCAGCAGCCAAGCAACTAGCGGGGGGGCAGAGACCCAGTACTTC
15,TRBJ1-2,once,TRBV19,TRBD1,CASSPYPDRVAGYTF,TGTGCCAGTAGTCCTTACCCCGACAGGGTAGCCGGCTACACCTTC
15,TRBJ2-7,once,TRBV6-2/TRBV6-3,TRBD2,CASSYPAGGAYEQYF,TGTGCCAGCAGTTACCCGGCGGGGGGCGCCTACGAGCAGTACTTC
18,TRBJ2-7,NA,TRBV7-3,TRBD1,CASSSFGAPTGSTYEQYF,TGTGCCAGCAGCTCTTTTGGGGCTCCGACAGGGAGTACCTACGAGCAGTACTTC
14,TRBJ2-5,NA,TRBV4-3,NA,CASSQDRGRETQYF,TGCGCCAGCAGCCAAGACAGGGGAAGAGAGACCCAGTACTTC
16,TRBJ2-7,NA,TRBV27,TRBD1,CASSLRGTGGSYEQYF,TGTGCCAGCAGTTTAAGAGGGACAGGGGGTTCCTACGAGCAGTACTTC
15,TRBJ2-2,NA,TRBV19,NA,CASKVGAGIPGELFF,TGTGCCAGTAAAGTCGGCGCAGGAATCCCCGGGGAGCTGTTTTTT
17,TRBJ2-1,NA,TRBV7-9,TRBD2,CASSLVQRLAGNNEQFF,TGTGCCAGCAGCTTAGTTCAAAGACTAGCGGGGAACAATGAGCAGTTCTTC
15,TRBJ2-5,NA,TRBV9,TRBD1,CASSPGTGGSETQYF,TGTGCCAGCAGCCCCGGGACAGGGGGTTCCGAGACCCAGTACTTC
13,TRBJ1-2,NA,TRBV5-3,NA,CARSQDGLYGYTF,TGTGCCAGAAGCCAAGACGGACTCTATGGCTACACCTTC
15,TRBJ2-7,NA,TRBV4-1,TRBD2,CASSQEAGGHYEQYF,TGCGCCAGCAGCCAAGAAGCGGGGGGGCATTACGAGCAGTACTTC
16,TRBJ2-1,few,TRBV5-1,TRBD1,CASSPGTGVGYNEQFF,TGCGCCAGCAGCCCGGGGACAGGGGTAGGCTACAATGAGCAGTTCTTC
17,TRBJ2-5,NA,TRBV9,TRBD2,CASSVGLAGGHKETQYF,TGTGCCAGCAGCGTAGGGCTAGCGGGGGGGCATAAAGAGACCCAGTACTTC
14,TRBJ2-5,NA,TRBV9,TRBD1,CASSLTGAGETQYF,TGTGCCAGCAGCCTTACAGGGGCGGGAGAGACCCAGTACTTC
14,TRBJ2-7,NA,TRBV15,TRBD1,CATSRGDSPYEQYF,TGTGCCACCAGCAGAGGGGACAGTCCCTACGAGCAGTACTTC
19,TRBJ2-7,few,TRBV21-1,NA,CASRSPGRALETGDYEQYF,TGTGCCAGCAGAAGCCCGGGACGCGCTCTCGAGACAGGAGACTACGAGCAGTACTTC
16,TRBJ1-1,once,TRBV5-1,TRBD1,CASSLGQGLMNTEAFF,TGCGCCAGCAGCCTAGGACAGGGGTTAATGAACACTGAAGCTTTCTTT
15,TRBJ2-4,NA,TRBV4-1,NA,CASSQTLDVKNIQYF,TGCGCCAGCAGCCAAACACTAGATGTCAAAAACATTCAGTACTTC
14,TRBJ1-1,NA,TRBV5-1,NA,CASSSGTPGAEAFF,TGCGCCAGCAGCTCCGGGACACCCGGGGCTGAAGCTTTCTTT
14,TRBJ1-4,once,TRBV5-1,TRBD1,CASSRTGGSEKLFF,TGCGCCAGCAGCCGGACAGGGGGCAGTGAAAAACTGTTTTTT
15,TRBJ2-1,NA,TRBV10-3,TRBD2,CAITPTSGFFNEQFF,TGTGCCATCACCCCGACTAGCGGTTTTTTCAATGAGCAGTTCTTC
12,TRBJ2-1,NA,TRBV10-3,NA,CAISVQSNEQFF,TGTGCCATCAGTGTACAATCTAATGAGCAGTTCTTC
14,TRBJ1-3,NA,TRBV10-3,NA,CAISGQDSGNTIYF,TGTGCCATCAGTGGACAGGACTCTGGAAACACCATATATTTT
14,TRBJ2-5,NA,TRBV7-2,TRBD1,CASSLGRGSETQYF,TGTGCCAGCAGCTTAGGCAGGGGGTCGGAGACCCAGTACTTC
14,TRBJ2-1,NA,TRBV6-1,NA,CASSEPGKNNEQFF,TGTGCCAGCAGTGAACCAGGGAAAAACAATGAGCAGTTCTTC
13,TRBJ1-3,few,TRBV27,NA,CASSPNAGNTIYF,TGTGCCAGCAGTCCTAACGCCGGAAACACCATATATTTT